The 16 T cell receptor beta chains presented below share a single source sample, sequenced in a study of T cell repertoires in cytomegalovirus infection. TCRdb used MiXCR to reprocess the reads, holding one entry per CDR3 protein. The data hold about 230,000 distinct CDR3 sequences, with roughly 6.5% observed a single time. The source material was PBMCs. These receptors were obtained from a human donor in good health (CMV status not recorded). Some clones in this sample may be carry-over from other donors' samples.

This clonotype was seen repeatedly, ten times or more. The gene calls are TRBV29-1 and TRBJ2-3; TRBD2 is a possible D gene (6 bases). The CDR3 totals 14 residues. Trimming left V 3 bases short and J 7 bases short, with 17 bases between. CDR1 SQVTM and CDR2 ANQGSEA come from the germline V gene. For the CDR3, the DNA is TGCAGCGTTGAGGAGGGCAGAAGAAGCCATACGCAGTATTTT. Translating gives CSVEEGRRSHTQYF.

This clonotype was counted many times. This rearrangement joins TRBV7-2 to TRBJ1-5; D is possibly TRBD1 (5 bases). In germline, CDR1 is SGHTA, CDR2 FQGNSA. Trimming removed 5 bases from V and 6 bases from J, with 17 bases in between. The CDR3 has 15 amino acids. As DNA, the CDR3 is TGTGCCAGCAGCCCAGAGTTCAGGGCAAGTCAGCCCCAGCATTTT. Translating it yields CASSPEFRASQPQHF.

This clonotype has ten or more counts. This sequence joins TRBV12-3 or TRBV12-4 and TRBJ1-4; D gene uncertain. The CDR3 has 13 amino acids. Trimming stripped 3 bases from V and 6 bases from J, with 8 bases between. DNA of the CDR3: TGTGCCAGCAGTTTGGGCCGAGATGAAAAACTGTTTTTT. Amino acids: CASSLGRDEKLFF.

This clonotype was counted ten times or more. The chain carries TRBV7-2 and TRBJ2-7, with D perhaps TRBD1 or TRBD2 (6 bases each). Germline V gene lookup returns CDR1 SGHTA and CDR2 FQGNSA. Trimming took 1 base from V and 4 from J, leaving 14 bases between them. This CDR3 contains 15 residues. The CDR3 reads CASSLVPGEVYEQYF. For the CDR3, the DNA is TGTGCCAGCAGCTTAGTCCCAGGGGAGGTTTACGAGCAGTACTTC.

This clonotype was seen at least ten times. This sequence joins TRBV6-2 or TRBV6-3 and TRBJ2-1; TRBD2 matches 13 bases. The germline V gene encodes CDR1 MNHEY and CDR2 SVGEGT. Trimming at V came to 4 bases and at J to 7 bases, leaving 4 bases not matched to a gene. The CDR3 extends over 15 amino acids. The CDR3 DNA sequence: TGTGCCAGCAGTTCTCGGACTAGCGGGGGTAATGAGCAGTTCTTC. Amino acids: CASSSRTSGGNEQFF.

This clonotype was counted many times. The J gene is TRBJ1-2, the V gene TRBV7-2, with 7 bases lining up with TRBD1. V was pared by 3 bases and J by 7 bases, with 11 bases of the junction left unmatched. Per the germline V gene, CDR1 is SGHTA and CDR2 is FQGNSA. This CDR3 region has 15 residues. CDR3 in DNA: TGTGCCAGCAGCTTGAGGGATGGAGGGGGCGGTGGCTACACCTTC. Protein: CASSLRDGGGGGYTF.

This clonotype was observed many times. The V and J genes are TRBV29-1 and TRBJ1-2, with a tentative D call TRBD1 (5 bases). This CDR3 is built from 15 residues. Deletions cut 5 bases from V and 4 bases from J, with 20 bases between. CDR1 and CDR2 (germline): SQVTM, ANQGSEA. The CDR3 nucleotides read TGCAGCGTTATTAAATGGACATCGGCCTTCTATGGCTACACCTTC. This sequence encodes CSVIKWTSAFYGYTF.

This clonotype was counted a few times. The chain links TRBV20-1 to TRBJ2-7; tentative D call: TRBD1 (6 bases). Germline V gene data show CDR1 as DFQATT and CDR2 as SNEGSKA (reference sequence). This CDR3 has 12 amino acids. V was trimmed by 6 bases and J by 1 base, leaving 10 bases between them. The CDR3 region is CSAEGVSYEQYF. The CDR3 DNA is TGCAGTGCCGAGGGGGTTTCCTACGAGCAGTACTTC.

This clonotype was detected ten times or more. The rearrangement uses TRBV28 and TRBJ1-4, with TRBD1 as a possible D gene (6 bases). Germline V CDR1 and CDR2: MDHEN, SYDVKM. This CDR3 contains 15 residues. V lost 5 bases, J lost 8 bases, and 18 bases lay in between. CDR3 sequence: CASSPGGGLGEKLFF. The CDR3, as DNA: TGTGCCAGCAGTCCTGGGGGGGGGCTAGGCGAAAAACTGTTTTTT.

This clonotype was counted many times. The CDR3 loop reads CASRRQKNEQYF. The CDR3 DNA follows: TGTGCCAGCAGACGACAGAAAAACGAGCAGTACTTC. The rearrangement uses TRBV6-2 or TRBV6-3 and TRBJ2-7; D might be TRBD1 (5 bases). The CDR3 length is 12 residues. Per germline, CDR1 MNHEY and CDR2 SVGEGT. Trimming pared 6 bases from V and 5 bases from J, leaving 11 bases between.

This clonotype was found many times. The chain carries TRBV28 and TRBJ1-2, with D uncertain. Germline CDR1 MDHEN, CDR2 SYDVKM. The CDR3 consists of 12 residues. V shed 0 bases and J shed 8 bases, with 7 bases lying between them. The CDR3: CASSLWAKGYTF. The CDR3 coding sequence is TGTGCCAGCAGTTTATGGGCGAAAGGCTACACCTTC.

This clonotype showed up many times. The V and J genes are TRBV28 and TRBJ1-1; 7 bases fit TRBD1. This CDR3 has 17 amino acids. CDR1 and CDR2 from the germline V gene are MDHEN and SYDVKM. The V gene end was trimmed by 5 bases and the J gene end by 1 base; junction bases not matched to a gene: 13. CDR3 region: CASSQQTGAGGNTEAFF. DNA for the CDR3: TGTGCCAGCAGTCAACAAACAGGGGCAGGGGGGAACACTGAAGCTTTCTTT.

This clonotype was counted many times. The chain uses TRBV6-2 or TRBV6-3 and TRBJ2-1; D is possibly TRBD1 or TRBD2 (6 bases each). This CDR3 region has 12 residues. Germline V gene lookup returns CDR1 MNHEY and CDR2 SVGEGT. V lost 8 bases, J lost 4 bases, and 9 bases lay in between. In DNA, the CDR3 is TGTGCCAGCGGGGGGCCTTACAATGAGCAGTTCTTC. It yields the protein CASGGPYNEQFF.

This chain links TRBV18 with TRBJ2-2; no reliable D call. V was trimmed by 8 bases and J by 4 bases, leaving 11 bases between them. CDR3 length: 13 residues. Germline CDR1 reads KGHSH; CDR2 reads LQKENI. The CDR3 reads CASMGTGTGELFF. In DNA form, the CDR3 reads TGTGCCAGCATGGGAACTGGCACCGGGGAGCTGTTTTTT. The full variable domain, its missing parts supplied by reference TRBV18 and TRBJ2-2, is NAGVMQNPRHLVRRRGQEARLRCSPMKGHSHVYWYRQLPEEGLKFMVYLQKENIIDESGMPKERFSAEFPKEGPSILRIQQVVRGDSAAYFCASMGTGTGELFFGEGSRLTVL.

This clonotype was seen at least ten times. The chain joins TRBV27 to TRBJ1-2; 8 nucleotides line up with TRBD1. V lost 4 bases to trimming and J lost 7 bases; unmatched junction nucleotides: 14. Germline CDR1 reads MNHEY; CDR2 reads SMNVEV (reference sequence). This CDR3 region has 16 residues. CDR3 in DNA: TGTGCCAGCAGTTACCAGGGGGCGCAAGGAATTGGTGGCTACACCTTC. Protein sequence: CASSYQGAQGIGGYTF.

This clonotype showed up many times. The CDR3 DNA reads TGTGCCAGCAGCTTAGAAATCGGGACGGATCATCAGCCCCAGCATTTT. This encodes CASSLEIGTDHQPQHF. This chain uses TRBV7-8 with TRBJ1-5, with D possibly TRBD1 on 5 matching bases. V was clipped by 1 base and J by 5 bases, with 15 bases between them. CDR1 and CDR2 from the germline V gene are SGHVS and FQNEAQ. The CDR3 has 16 residues.